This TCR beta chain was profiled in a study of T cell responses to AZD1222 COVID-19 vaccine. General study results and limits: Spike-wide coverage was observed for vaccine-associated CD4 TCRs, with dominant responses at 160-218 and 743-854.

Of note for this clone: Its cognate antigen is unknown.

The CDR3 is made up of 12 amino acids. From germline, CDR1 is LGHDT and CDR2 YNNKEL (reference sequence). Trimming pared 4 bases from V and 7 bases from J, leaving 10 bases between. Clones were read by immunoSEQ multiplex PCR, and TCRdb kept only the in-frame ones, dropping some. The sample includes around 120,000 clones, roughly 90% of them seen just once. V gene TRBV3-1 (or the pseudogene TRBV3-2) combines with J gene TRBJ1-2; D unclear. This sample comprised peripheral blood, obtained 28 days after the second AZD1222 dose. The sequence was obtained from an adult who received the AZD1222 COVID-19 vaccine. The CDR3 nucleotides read TGTGCCAGCAGCCGCGACACTCGTGGCTACACCTTC. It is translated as CASSRDTRGYTF.